This TCR beta chain was observed in a study of blood T cell repertoires in COVID-19. Overall study: Sites across the United States, Italy and Spain contributed samples from acute and convalescent COVID-19. T cells, B-cell-depleted T cells, or PBMCs supplied cDNA or gDNA.

The authors' processing: It was from reference gene primer amplification that nucleated cell counts were estimated. The assay was immunoSEQ multiplex PCR, and TCRdb's table has in-frame clones only and misses some. V and J calls and clone size come straight from that table; D and trimming were deduced from the DNA. The data contain around 120,000 clones, around 87% of them seen just once; the ten biggest clones take up 32%. The length of the CDR3 is 13 residues. V lost 3 bases and J 6 bases, leaving 10 bases between the germline ends. Germline CDR1 MNHNS, CDR2 SASEGT. The origin of this receptor is an elderly woman with acute or convalescent COVID-19. Source material: peripheral blood. This chain connects TRBV6-1 to TRBJ2-3; D is possibly TRBD1 (5 bases). Here the CDR3 reads CASSDRYRDTQYF. DNA of the CDR3: TGTGCCAGCAGTGACCGATACAGGGATACGCAGTATTTT.